Each of the 10 T cell receptor beta chains below was sequenced from the same sample in a study of cytomegalovirus exposure and HLA in healthy donors (dated 2017 in TCRdb). Libraries were made using the immunoSEQ multiplex PCR assay. The multiplex PCR relied on a mix of 60 forward primers for TCR Vbeta segments and 13 reverse primers for TCR Jbeta segments. The clones in this table, taken by TCRdb from immuneACCESS, are in-frame only. Not every clone is retained; where verified, under half of the shortfall comes from an unresolved V gene, and the cause of the rest is unknown. This sample is represented by tens of thousands of clones; roughly 70% of them were singletons. Clones ranked in the top ten supply just under 5% of the sample. Sequences were obtained from PBMCs. Source of these receptors: a man aged 55 to 70 in good health and CMV-seropositive.

CDR3 residues: CASSYLLAGITDTQYF. In DNA, the CDR3 is TGTGCCAGCAGCTACCTCCTAGCGGGGATTACAGATACGCAGTATTTT. V usage is TRBV7-9 and J usage is TRBJ2-3; 9 positions match TRBD2. The V segment lost 4 bases and the J segment 3 bases; nucleotides outside the gene matches: 8. Germline-derived CDR1 and CDR2 are SEHNR and FQNEAQ (reference sequence). The CDR3 consists of 16 residues.

The chain combines TRBV10-2 with TRBJ2-5, with 7 bases that match TRBD1. The DNA end is a closer match to TRBJ2-7, so the J assignment may be wrong. The germline gives CDR1 WSHSY, CDR2 SAAADI. The CDR3 runs 16 residues. The CDR3 spells CASSFLSGTVSYEQYF. The CDR3 DNA sequence: TGCGCCAGCAGTTTCCTCTCCGGGACAGTCTCCTACGAGCAGTACTTC.

The gene calls are TRBV27 and TRBJ1-1, with a weak D call TRBD1 (5 bases). Germline CDR1 and CDR2: MNHEY and SMNVEV (reference sequence). V was pared by 8 bases and J by 3 bases, with 19 bases between. This CDR3 spans 15 amino acids. CDR3 sequence reads: CASYPTTGSYTEAFF. Written as DNA, the CDR3 is TGTGCCAGCTACCCGACCACAGGATCTTACACTGAAGCTTTCTTT.

V gene TRBV7-3 combines with J gene TRBJ2-6, with D uncertain. Looked up from germline, CDR1 is SGHTA and CDR2 is FQGTGA. V lost 3 bases, J lost 1 base, and 13 bases lay in between. This CDR3 region has 17 residues. The CDR3 sequence: CASSFNAGPSGANVLTF. CDR3 in DNA: TGTGCCAGCAGCTTTAATGCAGGCCCGTCTGGGGCCAACGTCCTGACTTTC.

The V gene is TRBV4-2, the J gene TRBJ2-3; D not resolved. The length of the CDR3 is 15 residues. The germline CDR1 and CDR2 sequences are LGHNA and YNFKEQ. V was shortened by 1 base and J by 4 bases, with 12 bases between the two germline ends. The CDR3 region is CASSQGSPSSDTQYF. The CDR3 DNA is TGTGCCAGCAGCCAAGGTTCCCCTAGTTCAGATACGCAGTATTTT.

This clone was counted a few times. This chain connects TRBV7-8 to TRBJ1-2; D uncertain. V gave up 2 bases and J gave up 6 bases, with 19 bases separating them. This CDR3 contains 16 residues. Germline-derived CDR1 and CDR2 are SGHVS and FQNEAQ. CDR3 loop: CASSLTEPRLEDGYTF. DNA of the CDR3: TGTGCCAGCAGCTTAACTGAACCGCGGTTGGAGGATGGCTACACCTTC.

This chain links TRBV27 with TRBJ2-7; TRBD1 aligns across 9 bases. The CDR3 runs to 14 residues. V dropped 3 bases and J dropped 4; count of bases not matched to a gene: 4. The germline gives CDR1 MNHEY, CDR2 SMNVEV (reference sequence). The CDR3 spells CASSFSGTGYEQYF. DNA of the CDR3: TGTGCCAGCAGTTTTTCCGGGACAGGGTACGAGCAGTACTTC.

V and J are TRBV5-1 and TRBJ2-1, with 12 bases that match TRBD2. The CDR3 has 15 amino acids. V lost 1 base to trimming and J lost 8 bases; unmatched junction nucleotides: 4. Germline lookup yields CDR1 SGHRS and CDR2 YFSETQ. The CDR3 here is CASSLPSGRADEQFF. DNA of the CDR3: TGCGCCAGCAGCTTGCCTAGCGGGAGGGCCGATGAGCAGTTCTTC.

The chain has TRBV28 and TRBJ1-5; 8 bases are a match to TRBD1. Germline V gene data show CDR1 as MDHEN and CDR2 as SYDVKM. J was trimmed by 7 bases and V by 4 bases; bases with no gene match: 6. CDR3 length: 14 residues. In DNA, the CDR3 is TGTGCCAGCAGTTATGGACAGGGTGGCCAGCCCCAGCATTTT. It translates to CASSYGQGGQPQHF.

This clone appeared a single time. The chain carries TRBV5-4 and TRBJ1-1; tentative D call: TRBD1 (6 bases). CDR1 is SGHNT, CDR2 YYREEE, per germline (reference sequence). Trimming removed 0 bases at V and 7 bases at J, with 10 bases between. This CDR3 is built from 13 residues. CDR3 in amino acids: CASSLGTDYEAFF. The CDR3, as DNA: TGTGCCAGCAGCTTGGGGACAGACTATGAAGCTTTCTTT.